The present T cell receptor (beta chain) was sequenced within a study of PD-1 blockade in classical Hodgkin lymphoma. Clones were read by immunoSEQ multiplex PCR, and TCRdb kept only the in-frame ones, dropping some. The sample lists tens of thousands of clones; about 94% were seen once. Time point here: newly diagnosed, previously untreated cHL patient sample. PBMCs from untreated, newly diagnosed classical Hodgkin lymphoma were comparison samples. This CDR3 is 15 amino acids long. Germline V lookup: CDR1 MDHEN, CDR2 SYDVKM. Losses at the gene ends were 2 bases for V and 3 bases for J; bases not matched to a gene: 4. Note on this clone: Its antigen is currently unknown.

Findings of the study overall: According to reports, newly diagnosed patients had lower baseline TCR diversity than healthy donors, and relapsed/refractory patients had lower baseline TCR diversity still. Why the repertoires differ is still unclear, perhaps disease activity or prior therapy.

The receptor was derived from a human donor with classical Hodgkin lymphoma. This sequence joins TRBV28 and TRBJ1-2; 9 nucleotides match TRBD1. Sequencing was carried out using peripheral blood mononuclear cells (PBMCs). The CDR3 reads CASSLGTGRDYGYTF. The DNA of the CDR3 is TGTGCCAGCAGTTTAGGGACAGGGAGGGACTATGGCTACACCTTC.